This T cell receptor beta chain was obtained from a study of T cell repertoires in cytomegalovirus infection. Study background: Public TCR beta signatures marked donors with CMV infection and the matching HLA.

One entry per CDR3 protein results from TCRdb running MiXCR on the reads. The repertoire holds some 350,000 distinct CDR3 sequences, 15% to 20% seen once, with approximately 8% in the top ten. In regard to this clonotype: Its antigen is not known.

Points from the study as a whole: Dominating the ex vivo response were HLA-C-restricted CMV-specific TCR beta clonotypes. Accumulated public TCR beta family frequency recognized individuals carrying CMV together with the relevant HLA.

This clonotype originated in a human donor in good health (CMV status not recorded). Some clones in this sample may be carry-over from other donors' samples. Material for sequencing was PBMCs.

This CDR3 is CASSSTSVYNEQFF. CDR3 DNA sequence: TGCGCCAGCAGCTCGACTAGCGTCTACAATGAGCAGTTCTTC. The genes are TRBV5-1 and TRBJ2-1; TRBD2 aligns across 8 bases. The germline V gene encodes CDR1 SGHRS and CDR2 YFSETQ. CDR3 length equals 14 residues. J lost 3 bases, V lost 3 bases, and 2 bases had no gene match. Supplemented by reference TRBV5-1 and TRBJ2-1, the full variable domain reads KAGVTQTPRYLIKTRGQQVTLSCSPISGHRSVSWYQQTPGQGLQFLFEYFSETQRNKGNFPGRFSGRQFSNSRSEMNVSTLELGDSALYLCASSSTSVYNEQFFGPGTRLTVL.